These T cell receptor beta chains were read from a single sample in a study of blood T cell repertoires in COVID-19. Generated by immunoSEQ multiplex PCR, the TCRdb table keeps only in-frame clones and is missing some. The sample records about 180,000 clones, approximately 78% being singletons. The specimen was peripheral blood. Receptor source: a woman older than 75 with COVID-19, enrolled during active disease. Both conserved end residues are part of each CDR3. D genes are given only for firm matches. Size is stated for part of the rows, as once, few or many counts, or as a class when the clone is expanded.

TRBV2	.	TRBJ2-7	.	TGTGCCACCTCCGGACCAGGGTCATCCTACGAGCAGTACTTC	CATSGPGSSYEQYF
TRBV28	.	TRBJ2-5	TRBD1	TGTGCCAGCAGAAGACAGGGCCAAGAGACCCAGTACTTC	CASRRQGQETQYF
TRBV24-1	.	TRBJ1-2	TRBD1	TGTGCCACCAGTGATCGAGGACAGGGGGGGTACACCTTC	CATSDRGQGGYTF
TRBV5-4	.	TRBJ2-5	.	TGTGCCAGCACTCTCGGTCAACTTCAAGAGACCCAGTACTTC	CASTLGQLQETQYF
TRBV20-1	.	TRBJ2-5	TRBD2	TGCAGTGCTAGTATAGCGGGAGTCCGCGAGACCCAGTACTTC	CSASIAGVRETQYF
TRBV7-2	once	TRBJ1-1	.	TGTGCCAGCAGCTTGACACAGGGAGAAGCTTTCTTT	CASSLTQGEAFF
TRBV7-2	.	TRBJ2-7	TRBD1	TGTGCCAGCAGCTCAACCGGGACAGGGTTCTACGAGCAGTACTTC	CASSSTGTGFYEQYF
TRBV27	.	TRBJ2-5	TRBD2	TGTGCCAGCACCCTAAGCGGGAGGGCCTGGGAGACCCAGTACTTC	CASTLSGRAWETQYF
TRBV15	.	TRBJ1-5	.	TGTGCCACCAGCGGAGGGCCAAGCAATCAGCCCCAGCATTTT	CATSGGPSNQPQHF
TRBV28	.	TRBJ2-7	TRBD1	TGTGCCAGCAGTTTCCGGGACAGGTTCCGCGAGCAGTACTTC	CASSFRDRFREQYF
TRBV7-6	.	TRBJ1-2	.	TGTGCCAGCAGCTCGCTAGATTTTAGATCAATATACCATGGCTACACCTTC	CASSSLDFRSIYHGYTF
TRBV7-9	.	TRBJ2-5	.	TGTGCCAGCAGCTTACCCAGGGGGGAATTCCAAGAGACCCAGTACTTC	CASSLPRGEFQETQYF
TRBV5-1	once	TRBJ2-1	.	TGCGCCAGCAGCTTGGGGAGGGGCCTCCCCGATGAGCAGTTCTTC	CASSLGRGLPDEQFF
TRBV20-1	.	TRBJ1-2	.	TGCAGTGCTAGAGAGGGGCATGGCTACACCTTC	CSAREGHGYTF
TRBV5-1	.	TRBJ1-2	.	TGCGCCAGCAGCTTGGCCGGCAGGGAAGTCTCTGGCTACACCTTC	CASSLAGREVSGYTF
TRBV28	once	TRBJ2-4	TRBD1	TGTGCCAGCAACGGGACAGGGCGGAAAAACATTCAGTACTTC	CASNGTGRKNIQYF
TRBV29-1	.	TRBJ1-2	TRBD1	TGCAGCGTTGAGAGAATTGCGGGACAGCCCACGAGTGGCTACACCTTC	CSVERIAGQPTSGYTF
TRBV4-3	.	TRBJ1-5	.	TGCGCCAGCAGCCAAGGCGCCCGGGAGGGCAATCAGCCCCAGCATTTT	CASSQGAREGNQPQHF
TRBV4-3	once	TRBJ1-3	.	TGCGCCAGCAGCCAAGACACAGGAGATTCTGGAAACACCATATATTTT	CASSQDTGDSGNTIYF
TRBV11-2	.	TRBJ2-1	TRBD2	TGTGCCAGCAGCAGGGGACTAGCGGGAATCTACAATGAGCAGTTCTTC	CASSRGLAGIYNEQFF